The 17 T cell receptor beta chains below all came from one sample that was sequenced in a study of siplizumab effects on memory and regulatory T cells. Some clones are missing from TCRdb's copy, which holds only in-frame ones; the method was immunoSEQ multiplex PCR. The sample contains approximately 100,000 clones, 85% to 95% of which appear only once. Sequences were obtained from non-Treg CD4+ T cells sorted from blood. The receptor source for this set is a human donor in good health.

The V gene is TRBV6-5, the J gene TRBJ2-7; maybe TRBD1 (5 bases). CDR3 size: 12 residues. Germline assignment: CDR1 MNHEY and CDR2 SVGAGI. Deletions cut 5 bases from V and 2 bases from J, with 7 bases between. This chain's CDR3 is CASSTTAYEQYF. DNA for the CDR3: TGTGCCAGCAGTACGACAGCCTACGAGCAGTACTTC.

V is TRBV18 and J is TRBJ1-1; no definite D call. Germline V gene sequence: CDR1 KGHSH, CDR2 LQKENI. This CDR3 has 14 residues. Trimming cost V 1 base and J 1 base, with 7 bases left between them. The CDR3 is CASSPQGTNTEAFF. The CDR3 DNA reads TGTGCCAGCTCACCACAAGGAACGAACACTGAAGCTTTCTTT.

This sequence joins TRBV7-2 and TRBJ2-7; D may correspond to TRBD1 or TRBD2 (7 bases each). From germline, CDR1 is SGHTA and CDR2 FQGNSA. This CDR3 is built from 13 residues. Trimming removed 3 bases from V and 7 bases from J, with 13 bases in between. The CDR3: CASSFRGGTEQYF. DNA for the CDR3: TGTGCCAGCAGCTTCAGGGGGGGAACAGAGCAGTACTTC.

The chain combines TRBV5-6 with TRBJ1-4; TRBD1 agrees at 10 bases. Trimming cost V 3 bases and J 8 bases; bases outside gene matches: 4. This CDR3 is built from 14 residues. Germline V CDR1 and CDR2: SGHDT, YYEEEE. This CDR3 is CASSWDRGSEKLFF. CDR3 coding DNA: TGTGCCAGCAGCTGGGACAGGGGAAGCGAAAAACTGTTTTTT.

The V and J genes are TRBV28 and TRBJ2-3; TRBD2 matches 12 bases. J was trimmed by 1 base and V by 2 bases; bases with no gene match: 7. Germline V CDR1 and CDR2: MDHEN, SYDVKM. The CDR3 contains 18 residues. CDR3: CASSLTASGGAGTDTQYF. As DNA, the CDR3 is TGTGCCAGCAGTTTAACGGCTAGCGGGGGGGCCGGCACAGATACGCAGTATTTT.

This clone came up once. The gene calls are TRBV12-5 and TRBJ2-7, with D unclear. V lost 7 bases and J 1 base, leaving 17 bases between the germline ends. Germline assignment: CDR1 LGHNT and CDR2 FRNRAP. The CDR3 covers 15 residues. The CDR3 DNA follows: TGTGCTAGTGCATATTCTAGGATGGGTTCCTACGAGCAGTACTTC. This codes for CASAYSRMGSYEQYF.

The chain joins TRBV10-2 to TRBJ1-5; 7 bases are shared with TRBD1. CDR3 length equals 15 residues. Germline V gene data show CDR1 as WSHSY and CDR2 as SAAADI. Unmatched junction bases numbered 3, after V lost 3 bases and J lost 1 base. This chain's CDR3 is CASSDRGESNQPQHF. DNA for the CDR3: TGCGCCAGCAGTGACAGGGGGGAGAGCAATCAGCCCCAGCATTTT.

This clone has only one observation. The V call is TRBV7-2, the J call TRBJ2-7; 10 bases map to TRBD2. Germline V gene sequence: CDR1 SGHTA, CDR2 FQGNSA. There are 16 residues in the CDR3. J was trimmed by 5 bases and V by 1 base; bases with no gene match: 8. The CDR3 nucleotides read TGTGCCAGCAGCTTAGGAGGTACAGCGGGGGGGAACGAGCAGTACTTC. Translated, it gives CASSLGGTAGGNEQYF.

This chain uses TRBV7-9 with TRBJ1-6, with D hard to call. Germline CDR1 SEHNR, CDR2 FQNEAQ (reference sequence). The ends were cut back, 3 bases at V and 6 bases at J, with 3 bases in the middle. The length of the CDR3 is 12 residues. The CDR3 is CASSFPNSPLHF. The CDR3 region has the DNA TGTGCCAGCAGCTTCCCTAATTCACCCCTCCACTTT.

The CDR3 region is CASSTGTISYEQFF. DNA for the CDR3: TGTGCCAGCAGTACCGGGACAATCTCCTATGAGCAGTTCTTC. The rearrangement links TRBV5-8 to TRBJ2-1; D might be TRBD1 (6 bases). Deletions cut 5 bases from V and 8 bases from J, with 17 bases between. CDR1 SGHTS and CDR2 YDEGEE come from the germline V gene. The CDR3 runs 14 residues. The full variable domain, its missing parts supplied by reference TRBV5-8 and TRBJ2-1, is EAGVTQSPTHLIKTRGQQATLRCSPISGHTSVYWYQQALGLGLQFLLWYDEGEERNRGNFPPRFSGRQFPNYSSELNVNALELEDSALYLCASSTGTISYEQFFGPGTRLTVL.

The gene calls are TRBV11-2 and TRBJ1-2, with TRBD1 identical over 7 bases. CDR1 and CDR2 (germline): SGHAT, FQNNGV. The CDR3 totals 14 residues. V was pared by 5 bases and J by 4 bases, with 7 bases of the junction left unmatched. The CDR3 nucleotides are TGTGCCAGCAGCCCACCAGGACAGGTCTATGGCTACACCTTC. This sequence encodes CASSPPGQVYGYTF.

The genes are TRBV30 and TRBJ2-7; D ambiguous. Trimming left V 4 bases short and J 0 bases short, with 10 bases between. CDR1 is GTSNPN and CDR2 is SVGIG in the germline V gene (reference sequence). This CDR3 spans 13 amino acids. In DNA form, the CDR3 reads TGTGCCTGGAAGGGATGGAGCTCCTACGAGCAGTACTTC. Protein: CAWKGWSSYEQYF.

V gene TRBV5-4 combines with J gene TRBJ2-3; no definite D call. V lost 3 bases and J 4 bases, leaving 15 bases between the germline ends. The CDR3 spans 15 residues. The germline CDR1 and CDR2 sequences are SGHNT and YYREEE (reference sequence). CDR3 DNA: TGTGCCAGCAGCTCCTTGCATGACGGCGCAGATACGCAGTATTTT. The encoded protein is CASSSLHDGADTQYF.

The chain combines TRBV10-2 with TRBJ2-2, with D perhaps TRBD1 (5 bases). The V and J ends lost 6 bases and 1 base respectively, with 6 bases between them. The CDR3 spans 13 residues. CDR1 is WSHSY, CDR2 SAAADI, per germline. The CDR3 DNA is TGCGCCAGCAGAACAGGGAACACCGGGGAGCTGTTTTTT. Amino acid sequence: CASRTGNTGELFF.

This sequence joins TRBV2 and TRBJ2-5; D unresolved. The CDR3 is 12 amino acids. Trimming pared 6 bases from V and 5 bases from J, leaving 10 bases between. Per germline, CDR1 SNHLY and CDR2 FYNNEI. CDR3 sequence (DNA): TGTGCCAGCAGATCTCTGCGGGAGACCCAGTACTTC. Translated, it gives CASRSLRETQYF.

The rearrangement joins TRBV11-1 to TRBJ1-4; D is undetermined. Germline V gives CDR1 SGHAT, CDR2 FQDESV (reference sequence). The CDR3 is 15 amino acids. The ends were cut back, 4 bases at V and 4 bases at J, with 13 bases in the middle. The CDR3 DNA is TGTGCCAGCAGCTCTAGGCGCTTCGGTAATGAAAAACTGTTTTTT. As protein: CASSSRRFGNEKLFF.

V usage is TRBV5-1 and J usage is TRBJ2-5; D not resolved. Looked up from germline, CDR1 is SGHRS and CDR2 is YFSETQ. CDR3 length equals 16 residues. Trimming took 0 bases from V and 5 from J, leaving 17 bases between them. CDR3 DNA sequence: TGCGCCAGCAGCTTGGTCCCTCCCAATGCCGGGGAGACCCAGTACTTC. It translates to CASSLVPPNAGETQYF.